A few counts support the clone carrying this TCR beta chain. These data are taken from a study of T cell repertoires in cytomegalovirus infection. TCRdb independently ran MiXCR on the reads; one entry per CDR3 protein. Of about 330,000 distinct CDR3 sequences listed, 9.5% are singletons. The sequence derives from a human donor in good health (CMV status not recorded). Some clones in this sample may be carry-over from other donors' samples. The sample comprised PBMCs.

In nucleotides, the CDR3 is TGTGCCAGCAGTTACTGGCTTACGGGACTAGCGGGAGGCTTCTCCTACGAGCAGTACTTC. Amino acids: CASSYWLTGLAGGFSYEQYF. The V gene is TRBV6-2 or TRBV6-3, the J gene TRBJ2-7, with 15 bases identical to TRBD2. Losses at the gene ends were 1 base for V and 0 bases for J; bases not matched to a gene: 10. The CDR3 is made up of 20 amino acids. Germline CDR1 is MNHEY and CDR2 is SVGEGT.